Listed below are T cell receptor beta chains from one sample, sequenced in a study of blood T cell repertoires in COVID-19. Assay used: immunoSEQ multiplex PCR; TCRdb lists only in-frame clones, some missing. The sample has a few hundred thousand clones, over 75% seen once. The sequencing sample was made of PBMCs or T cells enriched from blood (not recorded which). Receptors were obtained from a man aged 30 to 39 with acute COVID-19. The CDR3 runs from the conserved cysteine through the conserved F or W. The D gene is left open where the match is weak. Clone size, where shown, is once, few, many, or a class for clones that have expanded.

d_gene: TRBD1; abundance: .; j_gene: TRBJ1-6; v_gene: TRBV19; CDR3nt: TGTGCCAGTAGTATCCGGACAGGGCTTGACAATTCACCCCTCCACTTT; CDR3aa: CASSIRTGLDNSPLHF
d_gene: TRBD1; abundance: .; j_gene: TRBJ1-5; v_gene: TRBV27; CDR3nt: TGTGCCAGCACCCCTGCTTTAACAGGGGGCTCGGCAAATCAGCCCCAGCATTTT; CDR3aa: CASTPALTGGSANQPQHF
d_gene: .; abundance: once; j_gene: TRBJ2-7; v_gene: TRBV18; CDR3nt: TGTGCCAGCTCACCACCCGGAGCTTCGTGGCAGTACTTC; CDR3aa: CASSPPGASWQYF
d_gene: .; abundance: .; j_gene: TRBJ2-1; v_gene: TRBV7-2; CDR3nt: TGTGCCAGCAGCTTAGTCTTCCTTTACAATGAGCAGTTCTTC; CDR3aa: CASSLVFLYNEQFF
d_gene: TRBD1; abundance: .; j_gene: TRBJ2-5; v_gene: TRBV6-6; CDR3nt: TGTGCCAGCAGTTACCCTGGACAGGGACGGCAAGAGACCCAGTACTTC; CDR3aa: CASSYPGQGRQETQYF
d_gene: TRBD1; abundance: .; j_gene: TRBJ1-6; v_gene: TRBV6-5; CDR3nt: TGTGCCAGCAGTTTAGACCCCGGGACAGGGAATTCACCCCTCCACTTT; CDR3aa: CASSLDPGTGNSPLHF
d_gene: .; abundance: .; j_gene: TRBJ2-7; v_gene: TRBV5-1; CDR3nt: TGCGCCAGCAACCAGAGGGTAGGCTCCGGCGAGCAGTACTTC; CDR3aa: CASNQRVGSGEQYF
d_gene: .; abundance: .; j_gene: TRBJ1-1; v_gene: TRBV6-5; CDR3nt: TGTGCCAGCAGTTCATTGGGGGGCACTGAAGCTTTCTTT; CDR3aa: CASSSLGGTEAFF
d_gene: .; abundance: .; j_gene: TRBJ1-5; v_gene: TRBV30; CDR3nt: TGTGCCTGGAGTGTTGGCCTGTATAGCAATCAGCCCCAGCATTTT; CDR3aa: CAWSVGLYSNQPQHF
d_gene: .; abundance: .; j_gene: TRBJ1-6; v_gene: TRBV2; CDR3nt: TGTGCCCGGTCGGGAGACTATAATTCACCCCTCCACTTT; CDR3aa: CARSGDYNSPLHF
d_gene: .; abundance: .; j_gene: TRBJ1-2; v_gene: TRBV5-4; CDR3nt: TGTGCCAGCAGCCCCCGACAGGAAGGGAACTATGGCTACACCTTC; CDR3aa: CASSPRQEGNYGYTF
d_gene: .; abundance: .; j_gene: TRBJ2-3; v_gene: TRBV4-2; CDR3nt: TGTGCCAGCAGCCAAGTCCAGCGCCCCACTAGCACAGATACGCAGTATTTT; CDR3aa: CASSQVQRPTSTDTQYF
d_gene: TRBD2; abundance: .; j_gene: TRBJ2-1; v_gene: TRBV6-4; CDR3nt: TGTGCCAGCAGTGACCCGAGGGGCGCGGGGGAGCCCTTCGTCCACTACAATGAGCAGTTCTTC; CDR3aa: CASSDPRGAGEPFVHYNEQFF
d_gene: .; abundance: few; j_gene: TRBJ2-2; v_gene: TRBV2; CDR3nt: TGTGCCAGCAGGGGGAGGACTGCGAACACCGGGGAGCTGTTTTTT; CDR3aa: CASRGRTANTGELFF
d_gene: .; abundance: .; j_gene: TRBJ2-5; v_gene: TRBV18; CDR3nt: TGTGCCAGCTCACTGCGGCGGTTCCAAGAGACCCAGTACTTC; CDR3aa: CASSLRRFQETQYF
d_gene: .; abundance: .; j_gene: TRBJ1-2; v_gene: TRBV29-1; CDR3nt: TGCAGCGACAACTATAACTATGGCTACACCTTC; CDR3aa: CSDNYNYGYTF
d_gene: .; abundance: .; j_gene: TRBJ1-1; v_gene: TRBV21-1; CDR3nt: TGTGCCAGCAGCCCCGTCACCGGGGACACTGAAGCTTTCTTT; CDR3aa: CASSPVTGDTEAFF
d_gene: TRBD2; abundance: .; j_gene: TRBJ2-1; v_gene: TRBV7-9; CDR3nt: TGTGCCAGCAGCTCTAGCGGTTCTTGGACCTCCTACAATGAGCAGTTCTTC; CDR3aa: CASSSSGSWTSYNEQFF
d_gene: TRBD2; abundance: .; j_gene: TRBJ2-5; v_gene: TRBV2; CDR3nt: TGTGCCAGCAGACCAACTAGCGGGGGAATACAAGAGACCCAGTACTTC; CDR3aa: CASRPTSGGIQETQYF
d_gene: TRBD1; abundance: .; j_gene: TRBJ1-1; v_gene: TRBV10-3; CDR3nt: TGTGCCATCAGGGAGTCCGGGACAGTGCGGACTGAAGCTTTCTTT; CDR3aa: CAIRESGTVRTEAFF
d_gene: TRBD2; abundance: .; j_gene: TRBJ2-5; v_gene: TRBV29-1; CDR3nt: TGCAGCTCATCAAAAGGGGGTAGCGGGGAAGAGACCCAGTACTTC; CDR3aa: CSSSKGGSGEETQYF
d_gene: .; abundance: .; j_gene: TRBJ1-2; v_gene: TRBV6-5; CDR3nt: TGTGCCAGCACATCGGCGGGTGGCTACACCTTC; CDR3aa: CASTSAGGYTF
d_gene: .; abundance: .; j_gene: TRBJ1-6; v_gene: TRBV6-5; CDR3nt: TGTGCCAGCAGCTACGTCGCGAATTCACCCCTCCACTTT; CDR3aa: CASSYVANSPLHF
d_gene: TRBD1; abundance: .; j_gene: TRBJ1-1; v_gene: TRBV5-4; CDR3nt: TGTGCCAGCAGCTTGGGGACAGGGGGCCCCCGGTTCATGAACACTGAAGCTTTCTTT; CDR3aa: CASSLGTGGPRFMNTEAFF
d_gene: .; abundance: .; j_gene: TRBJ1-2; v_gene: TRBV29-1; CDR3nt: TGCAGCGTTGAAGATCGGGAGAGTCCTGGCTACACCTTC; CDR3aa: CSVEDRESPGYTF
d_gene: .; abundance: .; j_gene: TRBJ2-7; v_gene: TRBV5-1; CDR3nt: TGCGCCAGCAGCTGGGATTCCGACAGGAGGTCCTACGAGCAGTACTTC; CDR3aa: CASSWDSDRRSYEQYF
d_gene: .; abundance: .; j_gene: TRBJ1-5; v_gene: TRBV19; CDR3nt: TGTGCCAGTAGGCTCGGAGGACAGCCCCAGCATTTT; CDR3aa: CASRLGGQPQHF
d_gene: .; abundance: .; j_gene: TRBJ2-7; v_gene: TRBV4-1; CDR3nt: TGCGCCAGCAGCCAAGGGGTGGGAGCATACGAGCAGTACTTC; CDR3aa: CASSQGVGAYEQYF